This T cell receptor beta chain derives from a study of shared clonotypes between healthy human individuals. Points from the study as a whole: Generation probabilities of non-shared clonotypes were lower (relative to those shared by all four donors). Larger estimated richness was generally seen in naive subsets than in memory subsets. For naive CD4 cells, approximately 5% of clonotypes were shared across four donors.

This CDR3 contains 15 residues. The trim removed 5 bases at V and 2 bases at J, leaving 10 bases unmatched. Per the germline V gene, CDR1 is SGHNT and CDR2 is YYREEE (reference sequence). Comment on this clone: Antigen: not known.

TCRdb's copy holds only in-frame clones and misses some; the assay was immunoSEQ multiplex PCR. The data hold around 1,000,000 clones, with about 80% observed a single time. The genes are TRBV5-4 and TRBJ2-7, with 7 positions matching TRBD1. Sample: memory CD4+ T cells from PBMCs. Subset of the sample: CD45RA-negative fraction. The clonotype was recovered from a man between 18 and 29 years old in good health. Some clones in this sample may be carry-over from other donors' samples. The CDR3 reads CASSFTGTATYEQYF. The DNA for the CDR3 is TGTGCCAGCAGTTTTACCGGGACAGCAACCTACGAGCAGTACTTC.